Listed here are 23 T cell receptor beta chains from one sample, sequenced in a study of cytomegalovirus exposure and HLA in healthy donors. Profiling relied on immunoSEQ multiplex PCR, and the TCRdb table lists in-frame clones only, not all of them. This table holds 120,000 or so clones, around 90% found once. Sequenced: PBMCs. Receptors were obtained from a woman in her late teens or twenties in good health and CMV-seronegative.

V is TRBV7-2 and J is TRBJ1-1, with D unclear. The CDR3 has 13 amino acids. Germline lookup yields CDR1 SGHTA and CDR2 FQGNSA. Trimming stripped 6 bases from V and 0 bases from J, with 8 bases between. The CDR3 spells CASRPTLNTEAFF. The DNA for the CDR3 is TGTGCCAGCAGGCCAACTTTGAACACTGAAGCTTTCTTT.

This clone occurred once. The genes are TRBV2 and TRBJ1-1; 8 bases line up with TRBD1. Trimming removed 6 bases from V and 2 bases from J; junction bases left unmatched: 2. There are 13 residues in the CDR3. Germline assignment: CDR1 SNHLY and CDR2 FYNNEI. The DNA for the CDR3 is TGTGCCAGCAGCGGACAGGGCAACACTGAAGCTTTCTTT. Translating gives CASSGQGNTEAFF.

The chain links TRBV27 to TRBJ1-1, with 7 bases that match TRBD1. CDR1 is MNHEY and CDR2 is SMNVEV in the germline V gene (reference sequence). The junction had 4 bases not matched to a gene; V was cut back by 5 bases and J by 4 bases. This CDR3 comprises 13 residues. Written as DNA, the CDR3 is TGTGCCAGCAGTCCGACAGGGCCCACTGAAGCTTTCTTT. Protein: CASSPTGPTEAFF.

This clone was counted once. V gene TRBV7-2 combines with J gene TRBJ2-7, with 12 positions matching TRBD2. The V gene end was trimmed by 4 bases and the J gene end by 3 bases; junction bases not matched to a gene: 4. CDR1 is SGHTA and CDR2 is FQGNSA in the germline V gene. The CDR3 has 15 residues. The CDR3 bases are TGTGCCAGCAGCTCACTAGCGGGAGGTTACTACGAGCAGTACTTC. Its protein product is CASSSLAGGYYEQYF.

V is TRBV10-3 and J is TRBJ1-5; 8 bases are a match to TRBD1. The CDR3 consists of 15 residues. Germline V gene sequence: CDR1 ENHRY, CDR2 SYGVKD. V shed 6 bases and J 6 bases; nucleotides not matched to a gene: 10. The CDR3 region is CAIRKTGEAGQPQHF. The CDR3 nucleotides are TGTGCCATCAGGAAGACAGGGGAGGCTGGTCAGCCCCAGCATTTT.

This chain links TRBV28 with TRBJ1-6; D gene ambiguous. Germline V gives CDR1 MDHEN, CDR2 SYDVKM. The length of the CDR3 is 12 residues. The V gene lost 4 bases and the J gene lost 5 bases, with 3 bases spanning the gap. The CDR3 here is CASSSDNSPLHF. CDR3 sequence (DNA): TGTGCCAGCAGTTCGGATAATTCACCCCTCCACTTT.

Here the CDR3 DNA reads TGTGCCAGCAGCAAACTAGCGGGGGATCAAGAGACCCAGTACTTC. Encoded protein: CASSKLAGDQETQYF. This rearrangement joins TRBV6-4 to TRBJ2-5; 11 nucleotides match TRBD2. The V gene end was trimmed by 6 bases and the J gene end by 2 bases; junction bases not matched to a gene: 5. Germline V gene sequence: CDR1 MRHNA, CDR2 SNTAGT. This CDR3 region has 15 residues.

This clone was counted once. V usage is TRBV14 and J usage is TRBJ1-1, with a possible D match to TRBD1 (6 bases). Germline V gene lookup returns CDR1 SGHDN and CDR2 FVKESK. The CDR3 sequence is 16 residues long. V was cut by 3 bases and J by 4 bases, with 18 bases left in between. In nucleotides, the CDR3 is TGTGCCAGCAGCCATCTAAGTTCTCAGGGGATCACTGAAGCTTTCTTT. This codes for CASSHLSSQGITEAFF.

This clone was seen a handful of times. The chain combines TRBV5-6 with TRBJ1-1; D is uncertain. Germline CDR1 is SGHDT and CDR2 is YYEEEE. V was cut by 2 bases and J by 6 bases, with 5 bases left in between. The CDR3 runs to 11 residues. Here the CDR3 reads CASSFEAEAFF. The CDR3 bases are TGTGCCAGCAGCTTCGAGGCTGAAGCTTTCTTT.

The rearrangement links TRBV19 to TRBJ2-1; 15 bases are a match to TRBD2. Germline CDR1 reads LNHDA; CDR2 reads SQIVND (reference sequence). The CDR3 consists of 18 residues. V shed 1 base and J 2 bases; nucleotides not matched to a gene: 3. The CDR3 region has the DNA TGTGCCAGTAGTATAGCCCGGACTAGCGGGAGGGCCTACAATGAGCAGTTCTTC. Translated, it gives CASSIARTSGRAYNEQFF.

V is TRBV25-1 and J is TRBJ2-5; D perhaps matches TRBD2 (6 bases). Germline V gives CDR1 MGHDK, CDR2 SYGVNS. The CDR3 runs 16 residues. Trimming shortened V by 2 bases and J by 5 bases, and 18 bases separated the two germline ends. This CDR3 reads CASSEGGSGFLETQYF. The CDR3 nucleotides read TGTGCCAGCAGTGAAGGAGGGTCAGGGTTCTTGGAGACCCAGTACTTC.

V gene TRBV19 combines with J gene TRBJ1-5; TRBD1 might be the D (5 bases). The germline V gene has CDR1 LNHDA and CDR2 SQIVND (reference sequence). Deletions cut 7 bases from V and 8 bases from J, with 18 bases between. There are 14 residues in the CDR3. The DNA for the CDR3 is TGTGCCAGTACGACAACAGGTTCAAAGGAGCCCCAGCATTTT. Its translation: CASTTTGSKEPQHF.

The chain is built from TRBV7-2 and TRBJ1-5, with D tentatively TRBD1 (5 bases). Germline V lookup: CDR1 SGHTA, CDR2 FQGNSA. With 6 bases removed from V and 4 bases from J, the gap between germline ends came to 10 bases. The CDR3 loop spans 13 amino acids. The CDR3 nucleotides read TGTGCCAGCAGACGGGGGACGAATCAGCCCCAGCATTTT. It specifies CASRRGTNQPQHF. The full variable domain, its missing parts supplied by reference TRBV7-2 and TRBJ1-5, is GAGVSQSPSNKVTEKGKDVELRCDPISGHTALYWYRQSLGQGLEFLIYFQGNSAPDKSGLPSDRFSAERTGGSVSTLTIQRTQQEDSAVYLCASRRGTNQPQHFGDGTRLSIL.

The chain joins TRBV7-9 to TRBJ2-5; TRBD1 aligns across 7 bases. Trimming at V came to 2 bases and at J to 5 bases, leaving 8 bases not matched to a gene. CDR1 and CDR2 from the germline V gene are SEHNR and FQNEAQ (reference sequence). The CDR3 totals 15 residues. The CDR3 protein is CASSLRGQLGETQYF. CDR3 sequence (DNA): TGTGCCAGCAGCTTAAGGGGACAGCTAGGGGAGACCCAGTACTTC. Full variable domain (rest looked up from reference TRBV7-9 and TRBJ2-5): DTGVSQNPRHKITKRGQNVTFRCDPISEHNRLYWYRQTLGQGPEFLTYFQNEAQLEKSRLLSDRFSAERPKGSFSTLEIQRTEQGDSAMYLCASSLRGQLGETQYFGPGTRLLVL.

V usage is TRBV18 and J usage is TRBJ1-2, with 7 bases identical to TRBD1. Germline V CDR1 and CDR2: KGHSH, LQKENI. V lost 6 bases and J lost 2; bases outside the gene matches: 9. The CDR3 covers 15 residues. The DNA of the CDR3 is TGTGCCAGCTCGCCCCCGACAGGGTCAAACTATGGCTACACCTTC. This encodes CASSPPTGSNYGYTF.

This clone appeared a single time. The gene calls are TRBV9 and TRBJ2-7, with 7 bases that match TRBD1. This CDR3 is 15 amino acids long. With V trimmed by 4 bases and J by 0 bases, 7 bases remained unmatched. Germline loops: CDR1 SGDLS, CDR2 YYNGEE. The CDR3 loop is CASSPRDSFSYEQYF. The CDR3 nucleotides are TGTGCCAGCAGCCCCCGGGACAGTTTCTCCTACGAGCAGTACTTC.

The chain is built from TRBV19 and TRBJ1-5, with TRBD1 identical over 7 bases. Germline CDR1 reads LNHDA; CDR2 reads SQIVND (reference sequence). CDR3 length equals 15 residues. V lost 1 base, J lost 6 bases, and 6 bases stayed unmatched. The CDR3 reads CASSIVRGPGQPQHF. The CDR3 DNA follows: TGTGCCAGTAGTATAGTAAGGGGGCCGGGTCAGCCCCAGCATTTT.

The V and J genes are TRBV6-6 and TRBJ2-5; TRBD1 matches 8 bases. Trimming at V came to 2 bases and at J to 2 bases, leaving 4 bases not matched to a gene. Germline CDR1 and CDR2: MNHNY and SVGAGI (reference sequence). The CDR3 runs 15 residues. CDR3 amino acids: CASSYAGTGQETQYF. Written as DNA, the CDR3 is TGTGCCAGCAGTTACGCGGGGACAGGACAAGAGACCCAGTACTTC.

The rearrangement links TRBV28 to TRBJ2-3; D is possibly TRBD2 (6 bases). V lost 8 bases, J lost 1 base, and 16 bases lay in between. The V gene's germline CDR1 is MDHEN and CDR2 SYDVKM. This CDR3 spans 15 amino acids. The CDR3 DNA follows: TGTGCCAGCCGGCGGGGCGGGTTTGGCACAGATACGCAGTATTTT. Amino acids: CASRRGGFGTDTQYF.

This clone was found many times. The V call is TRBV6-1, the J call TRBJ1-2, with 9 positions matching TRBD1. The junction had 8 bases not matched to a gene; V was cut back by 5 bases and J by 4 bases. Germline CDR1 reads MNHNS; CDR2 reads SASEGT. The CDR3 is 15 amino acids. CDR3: CASSPNRGRIYGYTF. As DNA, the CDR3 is TGTGCCAGCAGTCCTAACAGGGGGCGCATCTATGGCTACACCTTC.

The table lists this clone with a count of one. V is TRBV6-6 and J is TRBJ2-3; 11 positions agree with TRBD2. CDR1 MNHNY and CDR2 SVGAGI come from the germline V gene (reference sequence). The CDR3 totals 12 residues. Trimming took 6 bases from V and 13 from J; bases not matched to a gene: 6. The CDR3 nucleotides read TGTGCCAGCAGCTTGACTAGCGGGAAGGAGTATTTT. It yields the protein CASSLTSGKEYF.

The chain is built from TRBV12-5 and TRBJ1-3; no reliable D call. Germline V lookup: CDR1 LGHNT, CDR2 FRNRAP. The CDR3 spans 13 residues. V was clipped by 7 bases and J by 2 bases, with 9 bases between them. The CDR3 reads CASVGWAGNTIYF. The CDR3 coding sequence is TGTGCTAGTGTCGGGTGGGCTGGAAACACCATATATTTT. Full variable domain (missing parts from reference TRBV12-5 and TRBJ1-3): DARVTQTPRHKVTEMGQEVTMRCQPILGHNTVFWYRQTMMQGLELLAYFRNRAPLDDSGMPKDRFSAEMPDATLATLKIQPSEPRDSAVYFCASVGWAGNTIYFGEGSWLTVV.

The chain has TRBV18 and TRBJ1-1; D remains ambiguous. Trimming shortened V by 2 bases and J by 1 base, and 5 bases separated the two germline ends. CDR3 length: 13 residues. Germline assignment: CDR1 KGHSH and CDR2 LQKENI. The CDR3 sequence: CASSPAGNTEAFF. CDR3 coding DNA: TGTGCCAGCTCACCAGCAGGGAACACTGAAGCTTTCTTT.